These 10 T cell receptor beta chains were all obtained from the same sample, sequenced in a study of early T cells in non-severe SARS-CoV-2 infection. TCRdb recomputed calls from the 5' RACE reads with MiXCR, one row per CDR3 protein. Here the sample spans roughly 70,000 distinct CDR3 sequences, around 20% being singletons. The sample was whole blood, taken at baseline. These receptors all stem from an adult who was a healthcare worker with PCR-confirmed SARS-CoV-2 infection or an uninfected control (not recorded which).

This clonotype was found a few times. The chain carries TRBV7-9 and TRBJ2-5; 9 nucleotides align to TRBD2. This CDR3 contains 15 residues. Per germline, CDR1 SEHNR and CDR2 FQNEAQ (reference sequence). V lost 4 bases to trimming and J lost 3 bases; unmatched junction nucleotides: 6. CDR3 amino acids: CASSSYPSGEETQYF. For the CDR3, the DNA is TGTGCCAGCAGCTCCTATCCTAGCGGGGAAGAGACCCAGTACTTC.

This clonotype was counted a few times. This chain joins TRBV12-3 or TRBV12-4 and TRBJ2-6; TRBD1 agrees at 8 bases. This CDR3 has 16 residues. Germline trimming cut 4 bases from V and 2 bases from J; bases unmatched to any gene: 4. The CDR3 sequence is CASSSGQGAGANVLTF. The CDR3 DNA is TGTGCCAGCAGTTCCGGACAGGGAGCTGGGGCCAACGTCCTGACTTTC.

The rearrangement links TRBV20-1 to TRBJ2-3; 13 bases align to TRBD2. The germline V gene encodes CDR1 DFQATT and CDR2 SNEGSKA (reference sequence). V lost 2 bases, J lost 2 bases, and 4 bases stayed unmatched. The CDR3 totals 16 residues. The CDR3 nucleotides are TGCAGTGCTAGATTCGGGACTAGCGGGGACACAGATACGCAGTATTTT. This encodes CSARFGTSGDTDTQYF.

Worth noting for this clonotype: The junction shows a germline mismatch at one end, possibly a read error. This chain connects TRBV5-1 to TRBJ2-5; D unresolved. Germline V CDR1 and CDR2: SGHRS, YFSETQ. The CDR3 contains 14 residues. This chain's CDR3 is CASSLTELQETQYF. Written as DNA, the CDR3 is TGTGCCAGCAGCTTGACGGAACTACAGGAGACCCAGTACTTC.

A few counts support this clonotype. CDR3 protein: CASSVGGYTF. The CDR3 DNA reads TGTGCCAGCAGTGTCGGAGGCTACACCTTC. This chain links TRBV2 with TRBJ1-2, with D unresolved. There are 10 residues in the CDR3. From germline, CDR1 is SNHLY and CDR2 FYNNEI. V lost 4 bases, J lost 8 bases, and 5 bases lay in between.

In this sample, this clonotype turned up a few times. The genes are TRBV29-1 and TRBJ1-2, with 9 positions matching TRBD1. CDR1 and CDR2 (germline): SQVTM, ANQGSEA. V was clipped by 7 bases and J by 11 bases; unmatched bases: 11. This CDR3 spans 12 amino acids. CDR3 nucleotides: TGCAGCGCCGATCCCGGGACAGGGTGTTACACCTTC. Protein sequence: CSADPGTGCYTF.

The V and J genes are TRBV12-3 or TRBV12-4 and TRBJ1-1; D perhaps matches TRBD1 (5 bases). There are 13 residues in the CDR3. V was trimmed by 7 bases and J by 4 bases, leaving 13 bases between them. For the CDR3, the DNA is TGTGCCAGCACCACCCGGGACCTCACTGAAGCTTTCTTT. Translation gives CASTTRDLTEAFF.

This clonotype appeared a few times. An end of the junction does not agree with germline; a read error may underlie this. V and J are TRBV7-8 and TRBJ2-1; D perhaps matches TRBD1 (7 bases). This CDR3 is built from 14 residues. Germline V gene lookup returns CDR1 SGHVS and CDR2 FQNEAQ. The CDR3 is CASTPLMEGALKVF. CDR3 bases: TGTGCCAGCACCCCGCTTATGGAGGGGGCCCTCAAGGTCTTC. Full variable domain (rest looked up from reference TRBV7-8 and TRBJ2-1): GAGVSQSPRYKVAKRGQDVALRCDPISGHVSLFWYQQALGQGPEFLTYFQNEAQLDKSGLPSDRFFAERPEGSVSTLKIQRTQQEDSAVYLCASTPLMEGALKVFGPGTRLTVL.

This clonotype was found a few times. The rearrangement links TRBV5-1 to TRBJ2-7, with unresolved D. CDR1 and CDR2 (germline): SGHRS, YFSETQ. This CDR3 has 15 amino acids. Trimming stripped 1 base from V and 5 bases from J, with 16 bases between. CDR3 protein: CASSLRTTTGDEQYF. Here the CDR3 DNA reads TGCGCCAGCAGCTTGAGAACCACCACTGGGGACGAGCAGTACTTC.

This clonotype turned up a few times. J is TRBJ2-1 and V is TRBV7-6; no firm D call. Germline CDR1 SGHVS, CDR2 FNYEAQ. V lost 5 bases, J lost 8 bases, and 22 bases lay in between. The CDR3 consists of 16 residues. CDR3 sequence (DNA): TGTGCCAGCAGCCCCCAGGAAGGATCACAGCACGATGAGCAGTTCTTC. Protein product: CASSPQEGSQHDEQFF.